The 8 T cell receptor beta chains below all came from one sample that was sequenced in a study of neoadjuvant nivolumab and ipilimumab in lung cancer. Using immunoSEQ multiplex PCR, the repertoire was profiled, and TCRdb retains in-frame clones only, with some absent. This table has over 25,000 clones, 65% to 85% appearing once. Material: tumor tissue, obtained after neoadjuvant nivolumab, alone or with ipilimumab, at or shortly before surgery. The source is an adult with non-small cell lung cancer.

The genes are TRBV5-1 and TRBJ2-7; TRBD1 aligns across 9 bases. This CDR3 spans 14 amino acids. V lost 4 bases to trimming and J lost 3 bases; unmatched junction nucleotides: 5. Germline CDR1 reads SGHRS; CDR2 reads YFSETQ. The CDR3 coding sequence is TGCGCCAGCAGCCAACGGACAGGGGACTACGAGCAGTACTTC. It encodes CASSQRTGDYEQYF.

This clone was counted a single time. The chain links TRBV30 to TRBJ1-1; 10 bases are a match to TRBD1. Germline loops: CDR1 GTSNPN, CDR2 SVGIG (reference sequence). CDR3 size: 15 residues. The V segment lost 4 bases and the J segment 1 base; nucleotides outside the gene matches: 6. CDR3 sequence reads: CAWKGWTGGNTEAFF. The CDR3 bases are TGTGCCTGGAAGGGGTGGACAGGGGGGAACACTGAAGCTTTCTTT.

The rearrangement uses TRBV18 and TRBJ2-4; possible D gene TRBD2, 5 bases. The CDR3 consists of 15 residues. Between the trimmed V and J ends, which lost 3 bases and 9 bases, there was a span of 18 bases. Looked up from germline, CDR1 is KGHSH and CDR2 is LQKENI. In DNA form, the CDR3 reads TGTGCCAGCTCACCCATGCAGGACTCCGGAGGCATTCAGTACTTC. Translated: CASSPMQDSGGIQYF.

J is TRBJ1-4 and V is TRBV7-6; D unclear. V was clipped by 4 bases and J by 4 bases, with 7 bases between them. Germline loops: CDR1 SGHVS, CDR2 FNYEAQ. The CDR3 has 13 amino acids. The CDR3 DNA reads TGTGCCAGCAGCTCACAGAATAATGAAAAACTGTTTTTT. It translates to CASSSQNNEKLFF. Using reference TRBV7-6 and TRBJ1-4 for the parts outside the CDR3, the full variable domain is GAGVSQSPRYKVTKRGQDVALRCDPISGHVSLYWYRQALGQGPEFLTYFNYEAQQDKSGLPNDRFSAERPEGSISTLTIQRTEQRDSAMYRCASSSQNNEKLFFGSGTQLSVL.

This chain uses TRBV9 with TRBJ1-2, with TRBD1 matching over 7 bases. Germline trimming cut 3 bases from V and 6 bases from J; bases unmatched to any gene: 5. Germline assignment: CDR1 SGDLS and CDR2 YYNGEE. This CDR3 is built from 13 residues. CDR3 sequence (DNA): TGTGCCAGCAGCGAGGGGGCAGGAAATGGCTACACCTTC. Translated: CASSEGAGNGYTF.

The chain carries TRBV5-4 and TRBJ2-3; TRBD2 agrees at 11 bases. The CDR3 consists of 15 residues. Germline V CDR1 and CDR2: SGHNT, YYREEE (reference sequence). V trimming: 5 bases; J trimming: 4 bases; junction bases outside the gene matches: 6. CDR3 in DNA: TGTGCCAGCAGATTGAGTAGCGGGAGGGCAGATACGCAGTATTTT. Translation gives CASRLSSGRADTQYF.

Here the CDR3 DNA reads TGTGCCAGCAGCCCTTCTAGAGGCGGGACTAGCGGGAGCCATGAGCAGTTCTTC. It yields the protein CASSPSRGGTSGSHEQFF. The rearrangement links TRBV9 to TRBJ2-1; TRBD2 agrees at 14 bases. J gave up 8 bases and V 4 bases, and 14 bases lay outside the gene matches. Germline V gives CDR1 SGDLS, CDR2 YYNGEE. The length of the CDR3 is 18 residues.

V gene TRBV29-1 combines with J gene TRBJ2-2; 9 bases fit TRBD1. Trimming took 0 bases from V and 4 from J; bases not matched to a gene: 3. The CDR3 spans 15 residues. The germline V gene encodes CDR1 SQVTM and CDR2 ANQGSEA. The CDR3 spells CSVEENRGLTGELFF. The CDR3, as DNA: TGCAGCGTTGAAGAAAACAGGGGGCTCACCGGGGAGCTGTTTTTT.